Each of the 9 T cell receptor beta chains below was sequenced from the same sample in a study of cytomegalovirus exposure and HLA in healthy donors. In the PCR, 60 Vbeta and 13 Jbeta primers were used. Clones were read by immunoSEQ multiplex PCR, and TCRdb kept only the in-frame ones, dropping some. Seen here are 180,000 or so clones, roughly 74% observed once, and the top ten hold about 7.7%. Sequencing was carried out using PBMCs. Receptor source: a woman aged 35 to 49 in good health and CMV-seropositive.

The chain links TRBV2 to TRBJ2-7; TRBD2 aligns across 7 bases. V trimming: 5 bases; J trimming: 3 bases; junction bases outside the gene matches: 7. This CDR3 spans 14 amino acids. From germline, CDR1 is SNHLY and CDR2 FYNNEI. The CDR3 sequence: CASSPIRGDYEQYF. Written as DNA, the CDR3 is TGTGCCAGCAGTCCGATCCGGGGGGACTACGAGCAGTACTTC.

This sequence joins TRBV28 and TRBJ2-2, with a possible D match to TRBD2 (7 bases). The CDR3 extends over 14 amino acids. Trimming stripped 10 bases from V and 1 base from J, with 13 bases between. CDR1 and CDR2 from the germline V gene are MDHEN and SYDVKM. The CDR3 sequence: CATRGGQNTGELFF. Here the CDR3 DNA reads TGTGCCACAAGGGGGGGACAGAACACCGGGGAGCTGTTTTTT.

The rearrangement uses TRBV5-1 and TRBJ2-5; 8 bases are a match to TRBD1. The CDR3 runs to 15 residues. V was clipped by 4 bases and J by 5 bases; unmatched bases: 10. Germline CDR1 is SGHRS and CDR2 is YFSETQ. Written as DNA, the CDR3 is TGCGCCAGCAGCACGCGGACAGGGCAGAGGGAGACCCAGTACTTC. Amino acid sequence: CASSTRTGQRETQYF.

In this sample, this clone turned up a few times. The chain uses TRBV18 and TRBJ2-7, with 14 bases identical to TRBD2. J lost 2 bases, V lost 6 bases, and 3 bases had no gene match. Germline loops: CDR1 KGHSH, CDR2 LQKENI. The CDR3 contains 15 residues. In DNA form, the CDR3 reads TGTGCCAGCTCGTCGACTAGCGGGAGGGCCTACGAGCAGTACTTC. Protein product: CASSSTSGRAYEQYF.

J is TRBJ1-5 and V is TRBV10-3; a weak D match, TRBD1 (6 bases). Trimming removed 5 bases from V and 4 bases from J, with 12 bases in between. Per germline, CDR1 ENHRY and CDR2 SYGVKD. The CDR3 totals 14 residues. The CDR3 region has the DNA TGTGCCATCAGTACAGGGACACCGAATCAGCCCCAGCATTTT. This sequence encodes CAISTGTPNQPQHF.

The CDR3 sequence is CASRQGDSYEQYF. CDR3 nucleotide sequence: TGTGCCAGCAGACAGGGGGATTCCTACGAGCAGTACTTC. The chain recombines TRBV5-5 with TRBJ2-7, with TRBD1 matching over 8 bases. J lost 1 base, V lost 5 bases, and 2 bases had no gene match. CDR1 is SGHKS and CDR2 is YYEKEE in the germline V gene (reference sequence). CDR3 size: 13 residues.

Comment on this clone: Other DNA sequences in this sample translate to the same CDR3. This chain uses TRBV19 with TRBJ2-2, with D perhaps TRBD1 (5 bases). Trimming took off 6 bases at V and 3 bases at J, with 17 bases between the two ends. Germline CDR1 and CDR2: LNHDA and SQIVND (reference sequence). CDR3 length: 16 residues. Here the CDR3 reads CASSIGRGRYTGELFF. The CDR3, as DNA: TGTGCCAGTAGCATCGGTAGGGGAAGATACACCGGGGAGCTGTTTTTT.

This clone was counted once. The rearrangement uses TRBV27 and TRBJ1-1, with D maybe TRBD1 (6 bases). Trimming took 4 bases from V and 3 from J, leaving 21 bases between them. The CDR3 has 17 amino acids. CDR1 and CDR2 (germline): MNHEY, SMNVEV (reference sequence). CDR3 sequence reads: CASSYGGGGIRDTEAFF. The CDR3 nucleotides read TGTGCCAGCAGTTACGGCGGGGGCGGGATAAGGGACACTGAAGCTTTCTTT.

J is TRBJ1-4 and V is TRBV6-5; 10 bases fit TRBD1. Per germline, CDR1 MNHEY and CDR2 SVGAGI. This CDR3 spans 15 amino acids. V lost 2 bases and J lost 7; bases outside the gene matches: 4. CDR3 residues: CASSYGGDRGEKLFF. The CDR3 coding sequence is TGTGCCAGCAGTTACGGAGGGGACAGGGGTGAAAAACTGTTTTTT.